A selection of T cell receptor beta chains follows, all from one sample in a study of T cells in Graves' hyperthyroidism and ophthalmopathy. A single record per CDR3 protein comes from TCRdb applying MiXCR to the multiplex PCR reads. Of about 700,000 distinct CDR3 sequences in the sample, 14% were seen once. The specimen sequenced was blood. These receptors were obtained from a young woman with Graves' hyperthyroidism. Both conserved end residues are part of each CDR3. D genes are given only for firm matches. Size is omitted from some rows. Given values are once, few, many or a class for expanded clones.

many,TRBJ2-7,NA,TRBV6-2/TRBV6-3,TGTGCCAGCAGTTACCGGGGGAGCGGTTACGAGCAGTACTTC,CASSYRGSGYEQYF
many,TRBJ2-1,NA,TRBV5-5,TGTGCCAGCAGCTTGGATGTCTACAATGAGCAGTTCTTC,CASSLDVYNEQFF
NA,TRBJ1-3,TRBD1,TRBV19,TGTGCCAGTAGTAGGGGACAGGGACTATTCTCTGGAAACACCATATATTTT,CASSRGQGLFSGNTIYF
NA,TRBJ2-3,TRBD2,TRBV20-1,TGCAGTGCTAGAGTCAGCGGGAGGGCTCCAGATACGCAGTATTTT,CSARVSGRAPDTQYF
many,TRBJ2-1,NA,TRBV5-1,TGCGCCAGCAGCTTGGGGGGGGGCGCGTATGAGCAGTTCTTC,CASSLGGGAYEQFF
NA,TRBJ1-4,NA,TRBV19,TGTGCCAGTAGTATCGGCAGGCCCAACCTTGAAAAACTGTTTTTT,CASSIGRPNLEKLFF
many,TRBJ2-7,TRBD1,TRBV7-9,TGTGCCAGCAGCTTAGGGTGGGACAGCTACGAGCAGTACTTC,CASSLGWDSYEQYF
many,TRBJ2-7,TRBD1,TRBV4-1,TGCGCCAGCAGCCAAGAGTGGGGACAGGGGCGAGAGCAGTACTTC,CASSQEWGQGREQYF
many,TRBJ1-1,NA,TRBV6-1,TGTGCCAGCAGTTTACCGGGAGCCACTGAAGCTTTCTTT,CASSLPGATEAFF
NA,TRBJ1-1,TRBD1,TRBV6-5,TGTGCCAGCAGTTACCCGGACAGGGGTACTGAAGCTTTCTTT,CASSYPDRGTEAFF
NA,TRBJ2-5,NA,TRBV2,TGCGCCAGCAGTGAGGGGGACACCCAAGGGACCCAGTACTTC,CASSEGDTQGTQYF
many,TRBJ1-5,TRBD1,TRBV20-1,TGCAGTGCTAGTAGCAGAGGGGGACAGGTCGATCAGCCCCAGCATTTT,CSASSRGGQVDQPQHF
many,TRBJ1-6,NA,TRBV5-8,TGTGCCAGCAGCTTGGAGGGGGGGAATTCACCCCTCCACTTT,CASSLEGGNSPLHF
few,TRBJ2-5,TRBD1,TRBV11-3,TGTGCCAGCACCGAGTGGGGACAGCAAGAGACCCAGTACTTC,CASTEWGQQETQYF
few,TRBJ2-3,TRBD2,TRBV19,TGTGCCAGTAGTATCCTGGGCGGGAGTGTAGATACGCAGTATTTT,CASSILGGSVDTQYF
many,TRBJ2-1,TRBD2,TRBV7-9,TGTGCCAGCAGCTCCACACTAGCGAGCTCCTACAATGAGCAGTTCTTC,CASSSTLASSYNEQFF
many,TRBJ1-1,NA,TRBV6-1,TGTGCCAGCAGTGTTAAAGGGGTGAACACTGAAGCTTTCTTT,CASSVKGVNTEAFF
many,TRBJ2-7,NA,TRBV27,TGTGCCAGCAGTTCTAGGTCTCACGAGCAGTACTTC,CASSSRSHEQYF
many,TRBJ2-1,NA,TRBV4-1,TGCGCCAGCAGCGTCCAACAGGTAACCAGAGACTACAATGAGCAGTTCTTC,CASSVQQVTRDYNEQFF
many,TRBJ2-7,NA,TRBV20-1,TGCAGTGCTCCTGACATATCTACCTACGAGCAGTACTTC,CSAPDISTYEQYF
many,TRBJ2-5,NA,TRBV18,TGTGCCAGCTCACCACCGAGCAAAGAGACCCAGTACTTC,CASSPPSKETQYF
NA,TRBJ1-2,NA,TRBV5-4,TGTGCCAGCAGGGTGGGACGGCCGTTTAACTATGGCTACACCTTC,CASRVGRPFNYGYTF
NA,TRBJ1-5,NA,TRBV6-2/TRBV6-3,TGTGCCAGCAGTTCCGCGGCCCCCGATAATCAGCCCCAGCATTTT,CASSSAAPDNQPQHF
many,TRBJ1-2,TRBD1,TRBV18,TGTGCCAGCTCACGACCGGACAGGGGGCGGCTTGGCTACACCTTC,CASSRPDRGRLGYTF
NA,TRBJ2-7,NA,TRBV7-9,TGTGCCAGCAGCTTCCAAGGGGAAGATGGAGAGCAGTACTTC,CASSFQGEDGEQYF
few,TRBJ2-5,NA,TRBV27,TGTGCCATCATGCAAGAGACCCAGTACTTC,CAIMQETQYF
many,TRBJ2-7,NA,TRBV2,TGTGCCAGCAGTCGCCCGGGGTTGAGAAGCGAGCAGTACTTC,CASSRPGLRSEQYF
NA,TRBJ1-1,NA,TRBV7-2,TGTGCCGCATTCCTAGGGGGGTCTGACACTGAAGCTTTCTTT,CAAFLGGSDTEAFF
few,TRBJ2-2,TRBD2,TRBV7-8,TGTGCCAGCAGCACGCCGGGACTAGCGGGAGAAAAGAACACCGGGGAGCTGTTTTTT,CASSTPGLAGEKNTGELFF
NA,TRBJ2-2,TRBD2,TRBV11-3,TGTGCCAGCAGCTCGGGCCCTAGCGGGATGAACACCGGGGAGCTGTTTTTT,CASSSGPSGMNTGELFF
many,TRBJ1-2,NA,TRBV7-8,TGTGCCAGCAGCGGAGGGGGGGCCTCCGGTGGCTACACCTTC,CASSGGGASGGYTF
NA,TRBJ2-4,TRBD2,TRBV4-3,TGCGCCAGCAGCCAAGAAACGCCGTTAGGGGAGGGGGCCAAAAACATTCAGTACTTC,CASSQETPLGEGAKNIQYF
many,TRBJ1-2,NA,TRBV6-5,TGTGCCAGCAGTTACTCGATGCTGGGGACCTTAGCTAACTATGGCTACACCTTC,CASSYSMLGTLANYGYTF
many,TRBJ2-7,TRBD2,TRBV2,TGTGCCACTAGGCAAGGCCCGCCAGCGGGAGGGCCTGACGAGCAGTACTTC,CATRQGPPAGGPDEQYF
few,TRBJ2-1,NA,TRBV2,TGTGCCAGCAGGAGGGCTACCGACTCCTACAATGAGCAGTTCTTC,CASRRATDSYNEQFF
NA,TRBJ1-5,NA,TRBV18,TGTGCCAGCTCACCGGAGAAGTATAGCAATCAGCCCCAGCATTTT,CASSPEKYSNQPQHF
NA,TRBJ2-7,NA,TRBV18,TGTGCCAGCTCACAGGGGCCAGTACCCTACGAGCAGTACTTC,CASSQGPVPYEQYF
few,TRBJ2-1,NA,TRBV2,TGTGCCAGCAGTGAGGGGGTAGACGGGAATGGGCAGTTCTTC,CASSEGVDGNGQFF
few,TRBJ2-7,TRBD2,TRBV6-6,TGTGCCAGCAGTTACTCGACTAGCGGGTCAACCTACGAGCAGTACTTC,CASSYSTSGSTYEQYF
NA,TRBJ2-7,TRBD2,TRBV20-1,TGCAGTGCTAGAGGGCTAGCGGGAGGATACTACGAGCAGTACTTC,CSARGLAGGYYEQYF
NA,TRBJ2-5,TRBD2,TRBV19,TGTGCCAGTACCCGAAGGCGGGGGGCGGAAGAGACCCAGTACTTC,CASTRRRGAEETQYF
few,TRBJ2-7,TRBD1,TRBV6-1,TGTGCCAGCAGCTATACGGGGACAGGGAGCCACGAGCAGTACTTC,CASSYTGTGSHEQYF
NA,TRBJ2-1,TRBD2,TRBV4-2,TGTGCCAGCAGCCGGAAGGCGGGGGGGGAGCACTACAATGAGCAGTTCTTC,CASSRKAGGEHYNEQFF
NA,TRBJ2-5,TRBD1,TRBV9,TGTGCCAGCGGGTCAGGGGGCGAAGAGACCCAGTACTTC,CASGSGGEETQYF
NA,TRBJ1-4,NA,TRBV30,TGTGCCAGTCACCTCAGGGAATCGAATGAAAAACTGTTTTTT,CASHLRESNEKLFF
NA,TRBJ2-1,TRBD2,TRBV7-2,TGTGCCAGCAGCTTGCGGCGGGAGGGCAATGAGCAGTTCTTC,CASSLRREGNEQFF
many,TRBJ2-7,TRBD2,TRBV20-1,TGCAGTGCTAGGACTAGCGAGGTGATGGGGCAGTACTTC,CSARTSEVMGQYF
many,TRBJ2-3,NA,TRBV28,TGTGCCAGCAGTTCCAAAACTACAGGGCATGGGGCAGATACGCAGTATTTT,CASSSKTTGHGADTQYF
NA,TRBJ2-3,NA,TRBV11-2,TGTGCCAGCAGCTACACCATGGATACGCAGTATTTT,CASSYTMDTQYF
few,TRBJ2-2,TRBD2,TRBV6-2/TRBV6-3,TGTGCCACCTTAGCGGGGGGGAACACCGGGGAGCTGTTTTTT,CATLAGGNTGELFF
few,TRBJ1-5,NA,TRBV6-1,TGTGCCAGCACCACGACAGTTAGCAATCAGCCCCAGCATTTT,CASTTTVSNQPQHF
NA,TRBJ1-5,TRBD1,TRBV6-1,TGTGCCAGCAGACCCGGACAGGTTAATCAGCCCCAGCATTTT,CASRPGQVNQPQHF